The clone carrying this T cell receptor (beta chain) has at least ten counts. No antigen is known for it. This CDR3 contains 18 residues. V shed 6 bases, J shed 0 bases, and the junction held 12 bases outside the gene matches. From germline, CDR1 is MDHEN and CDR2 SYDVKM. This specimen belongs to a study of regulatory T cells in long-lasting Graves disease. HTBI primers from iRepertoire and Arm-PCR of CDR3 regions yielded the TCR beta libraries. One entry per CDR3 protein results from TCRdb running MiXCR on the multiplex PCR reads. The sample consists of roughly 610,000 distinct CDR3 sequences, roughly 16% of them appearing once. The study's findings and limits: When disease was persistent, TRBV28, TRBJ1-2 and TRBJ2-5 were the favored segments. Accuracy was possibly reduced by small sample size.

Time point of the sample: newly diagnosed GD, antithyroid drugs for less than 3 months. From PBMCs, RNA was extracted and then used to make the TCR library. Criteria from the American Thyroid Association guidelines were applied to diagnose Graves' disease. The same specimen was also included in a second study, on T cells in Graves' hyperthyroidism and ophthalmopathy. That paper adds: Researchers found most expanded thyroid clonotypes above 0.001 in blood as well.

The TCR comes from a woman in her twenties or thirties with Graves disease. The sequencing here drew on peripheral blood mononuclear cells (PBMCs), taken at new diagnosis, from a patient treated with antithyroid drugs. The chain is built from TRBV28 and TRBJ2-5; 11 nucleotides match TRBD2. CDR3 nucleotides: TGTGCCAGCAGCGGCCGGTTAGCGGGAGGGAAGTACCAAGAGACCCAGTACTTC. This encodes CASSGRLAGGKYQETQYF. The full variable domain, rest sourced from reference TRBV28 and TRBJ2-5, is DVKVTQSSRYLVKRTGEKVFLECVQDMDHENMFWYRQDPGLGLRLIYFSYDVKMKEKGDIPEGYSVSREKKERFSLILESASTNQTSMYLCASSGRLAGGKYQETQYFGPGTRLLVL.